These 19 T cell receptor beta chains were all obtained from the same sample, sequenced in a study of cytomegalovirus exposure and HLA in healthy donors. The PCR had 60 Vbeta and 13 Jbeta primers. This table comes from immunoSEQ multiplex PCR, and its TCRdb copy is limited to in-frame clones, with some not included. The repertoire holds approximately 170,000 clones, with around 77% as singletons. Sequenced material: PBMCs. The receptors derive from a woman aged 25 to 45 in good health and CMV-seropositive.

The chain employs TRBV2 and TRBJ2-7; maybe TRBD2 (6 bases). Germline CDR1 is SNHLY and CDR2 is FYNNEI. CDR3 length equals 14 residues. Trimming pared 5 bases from V and 4 bases from J, leaving 15 bases between. The CDR3 bases are TGTGCCAGCAGTTGGAAGGTAGGAGGGTACGAGCAGTACTTC. This codes for CASSWKVGGYEQYF. Filled out from reference TRBV2 and TRBJ2-7, the complete variable domain reads EPEVTQTPSHQVTQMGQEVILRCVPISNHLYFYWYRQILGQKVEFLVSFYNNEISEKSEIFDDQFSVERPDGSNFTLKIRSTKLEDSAMYFCASSWKVGGYEQYFGPGTRLTVT.

The rearrangement joins TRBV27 to TRBJ2-3; D perhaps matches TRBD1 (5 bases). The CDR3 runs 15 residues. The ends were cut back, 3 bases at V and 2 bases at J, with 12 bases in the middle. Germline V gives CDR1 MNHEY, CDR2 SMNVEV (reference sequence). CDR3 sequence: CASSLDTPFTDTQYF. The CDR3 nucleotides are TGTGCCAGCAGTTTGGACACACCCTTCACAGATACGCAGTATTTT.

This clone appeared a single time. V and J are TRBV5-5 and TRBJ2-7; 11 positions agree with TRBD1. CDR3 length: 14 amino acids. V gave up 4 bases and J gave up 7 bases; unmatched junction bases: 7. Germline V lookup: CDR1 SGHKS, CDR2 YYEKEE (reference sequence). The CDR3 loop reads CASSPPDRGREQYF. For the CDR3, the DNA is TGTGCCAGCAGCCCACCGGACAGGGGGCGGGAGCAGTACTTC.

The V gene is TRBV4-1, the J gene TRBJ1-5; 9 bases agree with TRBD1. Germline CDR1 is MGHRA and CDR2 is YSYEKL. The CDR3 extends over 15 amino acids. V trimming: 4 bases; J trimming: 4 bases; junction bases outside the gene matches: 5. Here the CDR3 DNA reads TGCGCCAGCAGCCGTTGGACAGGGGTTAATCAGCCCCAGCATTTT. Amino acids: CASSRWTGVNQPQHF.

The J gene is TRBJ2-1, the V gene TRBV18, with a tentative D call TRBD2 (6 bases). Germline CDR1 and CDR2: KGHSH and LQKENI. V lost 1 base and J lost 7, with 14 bases in between. The CDR3 covers 15 residues. CDR3: CASSPRGEVENEQFF. In DNA form, the CDR3 reads TGTGCCAGCTCACCACGGGGGGAGGTCGAGAATGAGCAGTTCTTC.

This clone was observed a single time. J is TRBJ2-7 and V is TRBV4-3; D is ambiguous. The CDR3 is made up of 14 amino acids. V lost 0 bases, J lost 3 bases, and 9 bases lay in between. Germline CDR1 is LGHNA and CDR2 is YSLEER. This CDR3 reads CASSQDTGLYEQYF. The DNA of the CDR3 is TGCGCCAGCAGCCAAGATACTGGGCTCTACGAGCAGTACTTC.

DNA of the CDR3: TGTGCCAGCAGCTTGGCTAGCGGGATGGATGAGCAGTTCTTC. This codes for CASSLASGMDEQFF. V gene TRBV11-2 combines with J gene TRBJ2-1; 9 positions agree with TRBD2. The CDR3 sequence is 14 residues long. The germline V gene has CDR1 SGHAT and CDR2 FQNNGV. Losses at the gene ends were 3 bases for V and 8 bases for J; bases not matched to a gene: 5.

The chain uses TRBV6-1 and TRBJ2-7; 9 bases line up with TRBD1. Per the germline V gene, CDR1 is MNHNS and CDR2 is SASEGT. With V trimmed by 4 bases and J by 6 bases, 7 bases remained unmatched. The CDR3 loop spans 14 amino acids. This CDR3 is CASSVGQGFAEQYF. The CDR3 DNA is TGTGCCAGCAGTGTAGGACAGGGGTTCGCCGAGCAGTACTTC.

V and J are TRBV7-2 and TRBJ2-7; 10 positions agree with TRBD1. Germline trimming cut 7 bases from V and 0 bases from J; bases unmatched to any gene: 3. Germline CDR1 is SGHTA and CDR2 is FQGNSA. This CDR3 spans 14 amino acids. The CDR3 DNA reads TGTGCCAGCAACCGGGACAGGGGCTCCTACGAGCAGTACTTC. Translated: CASNRDRGSYEQYF. The full variable domain, completed using reference TRBV7-2 and TRBJ2-7, is GAGVSQSPSNKVTEKGKDVELRCDPISGHTALYWYRQSLGQGLEFLIYFQGNSAPDKSGLPSDRFSAERTGGSVSTLTIQRTQQEDSAVYLCASNRDRGSYEQYFGPGTRLTVT.

The chain uses TRBV5-8 and TRBJ2-7; 8 positions agree with TRBD1. CDR1 and CDR2 (germline): SGHTS, YDEGEE. The CDR3 is 16 residues long. J was trimmed by 1 base and V by 4 bases; bases with no gene match: 10. The CDR3 DNA follows: TGTGCCAGCAGCATACGTAGAGACAGGGGATCCTACGAGCAGTACTTC. Protein: CASSIRRDRGSYEQYF.

V and J are TRBV19 and TRBJ2-2, with a tentative D call TRBD1 (5 bases). CDR3 length: 15 amino acids. Trimming took 1 base from V and 1 from J, leaving 7 bases between them. Germline V lookup: CDR1 LNHDA, CDR2 SQIVND (reference sequence). CDR3 DNA: TGTGCCAGTAGTATAGCTAGGGGGAACACCGGGGAGCTGTTTTTT. It specifies CASSIARGNTGELFF. Using reference TRBV19 and TRBJ2-2 for the parts outside the CDR3, the full variable domain is DGGITQSPKYLFRKEGQNVTLSCEQNLNHDAMYWYRQDPGQGLRLIYYSQIVNDFQKGDIAEGYSVSREKKESFPLTVTSAQKNPTAFYLCASSIARGNTGELFFGEGSRLTVL.

V is TRBV4-1 and J is TRBJ2-1; the match to TRBD2 covers 7 bases. J lost 9 bases, V lost 3 bases, and 8 bases had no gene match. Germline V gene lookup returns CDR1 MGHRA and CDR2 YSYEKL. The length of the CDR3 is 14 residues. CDR3 sequence (DNA): TGCGCCAGCAGCCAGAGCGGGATATCCGGTGAGCAGTTCTTC. Translation: CASSQSGISGEQFF.

The J gene is TRBJ2-5, the V gene TRBV6-5; D not certain. The J call may be incorrect, as the DNA end agrees better with TRBJ2-7. The CDR3 is 13 amino acids. Per the germline V gene, CDR1 is MNHEY and CDR2 is SVGAGI. The CDR3 is CASSYSPVYEQYF. The CDR3 DNA follows: TGTGCCAGCAGTTACTCCCCGGTATACGAGCAGTACTTC.

The chain employs TRBV27 and TRBJ2-2; D unresolved. The CDR3 runs 16 residues. Germline values: CDR1 MNHEY, CDR2 SMNVEV (reference sequence). Between the trimmed V and J ends, which lost 3 bases and 2 bases, there was a span of 13 bases. The CDR3 DNA sequence: TGTGCCAGCAGTTTGGAAAGGCTAGTCAACACCGGGGAGCTGTTTTTT. This sequence encodes CASSLERLVNTGELFF.

The J gene is TRBJ2-5, the V gene TRBV5-1; TRBD2 matches at 10 bases. Trimming at V came to 0 bases and at J to 5 bases, leaving 7 bases not matched to a gene. The CDR3 spans 16 residues. CDR1 and CDR2 from the germline V gene are SGHRS and YFSETQ. The CDR3 reads CASSLAASGGVETQYF. CDR3 DNA: TGCGCCAGCAGCTTGGCGGCTAGCGGGGGTGTGGAGACCCAGTACTTC.

The chain combines TRBV4-3 with TRBJ1-1, with D possibly matching TRBD1 (6 bases). Trimming removed 0 bases from V and 7 bases from J, with 12 bases in between. This CDR3 is built from 14 residues. Germline loops: CDR1 LGHNA, CDR2 YSLEER. As DNA, the CDR3 is TGCGCCAGCAGCCAAGATATGGGCAGGGGTGAAGCTTTCTTT. Its translation: CASSQDMGRGEAFF.

The rearrangement joins TRBV4-2 to TRBJ1-4; D possibly corresponds to TRBD1 (6 bases). The germline gives CDR1 LGHNA, CDR2 YNFKEQ. The CDR3 is 15 amino acids. V was clipped by 0 bases and J by 6 bases, with 11 bases between them. CDR3: CASSQDGEGDEKLFF. Written as DNA, the CDR3 is TGTGCCAGCAGCCAAGATGGTGAGGGGGATGAAAAACTGTTTTTT.

The count of this clone is one. The J gene is TRBJ1-4, the V gene TRBV6-5; 8 bases are shared with TRBD1. Germline V gene sequence: CDR1 MNHEY, CDR2 SVGAGI. This CDR3 has 15 amino acids. After removal of 5 bases from V and 7 bases from J, the junction contained 9 bases not matched to a gene. CDR3 protein: CASSRGQGVREKLFF. The CDR3 coding sequence is TGTGCCAGCAGTCGTGGACAGGGAGTTCGTGAAAAACTGTTTTTT.

The chain is built from TRBV7-9 and TRBJ1-4; D gene unclear. Germline V gene lookup returns CDR1 SEHNR and CDR2 FQNEAQ (reference sequence). Trimming took off 6 bases at V and 3 bases at J, with 14 bases between the two ends. This CDR3 has 15 amino acids. CDR3 sequence reads: CASSYTSPANEKLFF. The CDR3 region has the DNA TGTGCCAGCAGTTATACTAGCCCGGCTAATGAAAAACTGTTTTTT.